These T cell receptor beta chains were read from a single sample in a study of T cell repertoires in cytomegalovirus infection. Each CDR3 protein gets one entry after TCRdb re-called the reads with MiXCR. The sample lists around 530,000 distinct CDR3 sequences, 16% occurring once. Sequences were obtained from CD8+ T cells from PBMCs. Source of these receptors: a human donor in good health (CMV status not recorded). Some clones in this sample may be carry-over from other donors' samples. Both conserved end residues are part of each CDR3. A D gene is named only where the DNA matches it firmly. Only part of the rows carry a size: once, few, many, or a class if the clone is expanded.

>TRBJ2-2|NA|TRBV28|many
TGTGCCAGCAGTTCTAGAGGGGCAGCGAACACCGGGGAGCTGTTTTTT
CASSSRGAANTGELFF
>TRBJ2-5|NA|TRBV30|NA
TGTGCCTGGAGTGGCAATGTGGAGACCCAGTACTTC
CAWSGNVETQYF
>TRBJ1-5|NA|TRBV25-1|many
TGTGCCAGCAGTGCCACAGGGTATGGCAATCAGCCCCAGCATTTT
CASSATGYGNQPQHF
>TRBJ2-7|TRBD1|TRBV29-1|NA
TGCAGCGTTCGGACAGGATTAACCTACGAGCAGTACTTC
CSVRTGLTYEQYF
>TRBJ1-1|NA|TRBV20-1|few
TGCAGTGCTTCAGACAGTGGGCCTGAAGCTTTCTTT
CSASDSGPEAFF
>TRBJ2-7|NA|TRBV11-2|many
TGTGCCAGCAGCTACTTGGGCCTCTACGAGCAGTACTTC
CASSYLGLYEQYF
>TRBJ2-3|TRBD2|TRBV29-1|NA
TGCAGCGCAGTTCGGGACTACCTTGCAGATACGCAGTATTTT
CSAVRDYLADTQYF
>TRBJ2-7|NA|TRBV20-1|many
TGCAGTGCTAGCAGGGTTTACGAGCAGTACTTC
CSASRVYEQYF
>TRBJ2-3|TRBD1|TRBV5-1|few
TGCGCCAGCAGCTTGGCGGGCAGGGGGCGAAGCACAGATACGCAGTATTTT
CASSLAGRGRSTDTQYF
>TRBJ2-7|NA|TRBV5-6|NA
TGTGCCAGCAGCCGAGAAGGAAACGAGCAGTACTTC
CASSREGNEQYF
>TRBJ2-1|TRBD2|TRBV7-9|many
TGTGCCTTCAGCGGGGCAGCTTTCTCCTACAATGAGCAGTTCTTC
CAFSGAAFSYNEQFF
>TRBJ1-1|NA|TRBV19|NA
TGTGCCAGTAGTGTTGAGACAGGTTCGAACACTGAAGCTTTCTTT
CASSVETGSNTEAFF
>TRBJ2-2|NA|TRBV15|few
TGTGCCACCAGCAGAGAAGATATCACCGGGGAGCTGTTTTTT
CATSREDITGELFF
>TRBJ2-3|NA|TRBV3-1|few
TGTGCCAGCAGCCTACAAGTCCGCTCGGGACCCCGAAGTTATACGCAGTATTTT
CASSLQVRSGPRSYTQYF
>TRBJ1-2|NA|TRBV5-4|few
TGTGCCAGCAGCTTGGGGACATTCTCTGGCTACACCTTC
CASSLGTFSGYTF
>TRBJ2-1|TRBD2|TRBV7-2|many
TGTGCCAGCAGCGCGGCGGGAGGGCCAGCTTACAATGAGCAGTTCTTC
CASSAAGGPAYNEQFF
>TRBJ1-2|NA|TRBV19|NA
TGTGCCAGTAGTACGGACACCGGGTACTATGGCTACACCTTC
CASSTDTGYYGYTF
>TRBJ1-1|NA|TRBV7-9|few
TGTGCCAGCATGTACCCAAGCACTGAAGCTTTCTTT
CASMYPSTEAFF